Listed below are T cell receptor beta chains from one sample, sequenced in a study of T cell repertoires in cytomegalovirus infection. TCRdb re-analysed the reads in MiXCR, keeping a single row per CDR3 protein. This table has 490,000 or so distinct CDR3 sequences, approximately 10% appearing once. The sample was PBMCs. The receptors were gathered from a human donor in good health (CMV status not recorded). Some clones in this sample may be carry-over from other donors' samples. Both conserved end residues are trimmed from each CDR3.

CDR3 protein	V gene
ASSLGPATGVPGYT	TRBV5-4
ASSLIGGDTEAF	TRBV7-3
ASSRRGHEGRVNTEAF	TRBV7-8
ASSPSPPGGVRETQY	TRBV2
ASTARASSNQPQH	TRBV28
SVDGLAGKETQY	TRBV29-1
ASSPGGGGGYT	TRBV12-3/TRBV12-4
ASSLEMNTGELF	TRBV12-3/TRBV12-4
SARDRKGPNYGYT	TRBV20-1
ASSTPPLEEAF	TRBV7-2
SASRQTNEKLF	TRBV20-1
ASSEDARNSPLH	TRBV2
ASRPDPDSGNTIY	TRBV28
ASSLVSGQRQPQH	TRBV5-5
ASSHSGTGFLRLGGYT	TRBV27
ASSEADRQFGVYNEQF	TRBV6-1
ASSPAGGSGTAWETQY	TRBV5-1
ASSRMDTGELF	TRBV19
ASPGPTLH	TRBV19
ASKRGGNYGYT	TRBV19
ASSFQLNTEAF	TRBV12-3/TRBV12-4
ASSQDPSGRASEQY	TRBV4-2
ASSPIQGRGTEAF	TRBV11-1
ASSQDLRRLGNYGYT	TRBV3-1
SARSSGVTYNEQF	TRBV20-1
ASSAMSRDRASYEQY	TRBV12-3/TRBV12-4
ASSLERSSPTAWQY	TRBV11-2
ASSLPQGARGNQPQH	TRBV28